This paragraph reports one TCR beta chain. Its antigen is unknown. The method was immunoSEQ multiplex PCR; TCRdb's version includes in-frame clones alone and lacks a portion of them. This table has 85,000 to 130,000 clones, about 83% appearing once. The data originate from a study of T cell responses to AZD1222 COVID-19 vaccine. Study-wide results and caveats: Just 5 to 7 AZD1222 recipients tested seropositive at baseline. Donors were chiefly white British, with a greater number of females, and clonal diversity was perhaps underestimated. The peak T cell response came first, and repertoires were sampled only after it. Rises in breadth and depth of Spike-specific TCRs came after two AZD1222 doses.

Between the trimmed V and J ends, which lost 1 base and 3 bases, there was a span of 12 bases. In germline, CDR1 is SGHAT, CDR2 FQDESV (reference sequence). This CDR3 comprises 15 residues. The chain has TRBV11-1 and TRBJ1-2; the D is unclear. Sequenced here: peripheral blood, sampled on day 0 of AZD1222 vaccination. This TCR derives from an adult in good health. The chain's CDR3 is CASSLDQDFYYGYTF. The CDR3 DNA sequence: TGTGCCAGCAGCTTAGACCAGGACTTCTACTATGGCTACACCTTC.